This paragraph covers one T cell receptor beta chain sequence. This clone was recorded a few times. The specificity of this receptor is unknown. Base qualities are missing; no much larger clone stands one base away. The record originates from a study of cytomegalovirus exposure and HLA in healthy donors (dated by TCRdb to 2016 to 2017). About the full investigation: An earlier analysis of approximately 640 of the donors reported more than 250 Gb of sequence data and about 100 million unique TCR beta sequences from some 180 million T cells. An early release covering 550 to 650 HLA-typed donors comprised about 300 gigabases of sequencing data and roughly 86 million unique TCR sequences. Of the roughly 390 genotyped donors, less than 90% were placed in the genetic ancestry cluster associated with self-reported Caucasian donors. The study aimed to test whether cataloging public T cell receptors could reveal signatures of past pathogen exposure. The study profiled the T cell repertoires of fewer than 850 subjects by immunosequencing and related them to cytomegalovirus serostatus. A separate validation cohort of about 110 different subjects was used in addition to the approximately 670-subject first cohort. The study combined high-throughput TCR immunosequencing, statistical association of individual TCRs with disease status, and machine learning to predict cytomegalovirus infection status. To study patterns of TCR occurrence, a later analysis re-analyzed previously published TCR beta repertoires from just over 650 donors and added high-resolution HLA genotyping. Rather than drawing on any new phenotypic data, the later analysis identified candidate immune exposures from TCR beta sequences and the way those sequences occurred across donors. An earlier analysis of several hundred of the donors applied high-throughput TCR beta sequencing to assess whether each TCR beta V gene segment acted as functional or pseudogenic. Donor age, sex, ethnicity and CMV serostatus were compiled alongside the repertoire data. Genome-wide SNP genotypes for about 60% of the roughly 700 donors were used in a later genetic analysis, which treated that subset as a discovery cohort. Every repertoire in the discovery cohort had been generated on one and the same sequencing platform. Both class I and class II loci were covered by HLA typing, at four-digit resolution. The number of donors typed differed by locus, with roughly 629-640 for A, B, C, DRB1 and DQB1, more than 500 for DQA1, 600 to 610 for DPA1, and 450 to 480 for DPB1. Roughly five DR-DQ haplotypes were handled as single units for association and clustering, since linkage in the cohort was strong. Among 398 genotyped donors of the cohort, an average of around 220,000 unique TCR beta nucleotide sequences was sequenced per donor, of which roughly 17% were non-productive.

Findings and caveats that apply to the study as a whole: The study gave a list of about 170 TCR beta chains associated with cytomegalovirus. A group of highly shared sequence variants was considered likely to be a technical artifact of the sequencing pipeline. In this cohort, only TCR beta chains were sequenced, and detectable features were limited by the absence of alpha or paired-chain data. The earlier analysis of 450 to 700 of the donors excluded roughly 16 rarely observed V segments, including chromosome 9 orphons, because counts were too low. For the cohort, immune exposure information was limited to CMV serostatus. Assigning TCR associations to individual alleles was difficult when HLA alleles, especially DR and DQ, strongly co-occurred. Because HLA typing was missing for some donors at each locus, association tests included only the typed subset. According to the authors, the approach could potentially be generalized to other disease states and immunological phenotypes. A later genetic analysis associated a missense DCLRE1C variant with V-gene and J-gene trimming of TCR beta chains, and an independent cohort replicated the association. Most CMV-associated TCR beta chains appeared to be HLA-restricted in a later analysis, and the HLA associations seemed to be driven largely by CMV exposure. In a later analysis, some 17,000 TCR beta sequences were associated with specific HLA alleles at a false discovery rate of 0.05. Three of the identified cytomegalovirus-associated TCR beta chains were confirmed in vitro to be specific for cytomegalovirus antigens. A further reported finding was that TCR beta sequences accurately predicted the HLA-A and HLA-B alleles for most subjects in the first cohort. The presence/absence analyses assumed that sequencing depth was roughly uniform across donors, and that assumption may not be true. In both the original and validation cohorts, the classifier was reported to diagnose cytomegalovirus status with high specificity and sensitivity. According to a later analysis, parvovirus B19, influenza, CMV and Epstein-Barr virus appeared linked to several top co-occurrence clusters. Most TCR sequences were seen in very few donors, while some public TCRs were found in many individuals. In a later genetic analysis, fewer N-insertions in productive TCRs were reported among donors in an Asian-associated ancestry cluster than the roughly 700-donor mean. In a later analysis, HLA-associated TCR beta chains were found to be more clonally expanded and to have lower generation probabilities than equally common non-associated chains. Some IMGT-functional V segments, including TRBV6-2 and TRBV6-3, could not be told apart with the 87-base-pair reads, so those segments were excluded. In an earlier analysis of some 500 of the donors, most TCR beta V segments were observed in productive rearrangements about 87% or about 30% of the time, broadly matching IMGT annotations. Linkage disequilibrium might explain the correlated functional status among segregating V segments, but an unknown experimental factor could not be excluded. A later analysis found that TCR association rates varied across HLA loci, with DRB1 alleles showing the most associated TCRs and HLA-C alleles the fewest.

Looking up the germline V gene (reference sequence) yields CDR1 LNHDA and CDR2 SQIVND. V trim: 5 bases; J trim: 5 bases; unmatched bases: 5. The CDR3 numbers 14 residues from cysteine through phenylalanine. Just the 42-base CDR3 DNA is kept, in frame starting at base 1. Library preparation used the immunoSEQ multiplex PCR assay. A mixture of 60 forward primers for TCR Vbeta segments and 13 reverse primers for TCR Jbeta segments was used in the multiplex PCR. A multiplex PCR assay on genomic DNA amplified the CDR3 region of rearranged TCR beta genes. The amplified TCR beta libraries were sequenced on the Illumina HiSeq System as 87-base-pair reads. In the original analysis: A later analysis counted tens of millions of unique TCR beta chains across the 700 or so repertoires, and roughly 11 million of these chains were shared by at least two donors. Raw reads were error-corrected and collapsed into unique sequences by a nearest-neighbor algorithm in which closely related sequences were merged to remove PCR and sequencing errors. To assign V, D and J gene segments, CDR3 sequences were aligned to IMGT reference sequences. For a sequence to be retained, a match of at least six nucleotides was required to both a V gene segment and a J gene segment. Rearrangements were classified as productive when the CDR3 lacked stop codons and remained in frame with V and J, and all other rearrangements were classified as non-productive. CDR3 was defined according to IMGT convention as the region running from the second conserved V-encoded cysteine to the conserved J-encoded phenylalanine. Sequences without an unambiguous match to a single V gene segment were excluded from the earlier analysis of 450 to 650 of the donors. In an earlier analysis of several hundred of the donors, V segments were called functional above 56.7% productive rearrangements and were called segregating when the between-donor standard deviation exceeded 5%. To diagnose cytomegalovirus status from the catalog of TCR beta chain sequences, a statistical classification framework was built. A later analysis assigned V and J genes by comparing TCR nucleotide sequences with IMGT/GENE-DB human TR gene sequences. The TCRdist pipeline was used in a later analysis to assign CDR3 sequences and most-parsimonious VDJ recombination scenarios. A later analysis defined each TCR beta chain by its CDR3 amino acid sequence plus V-gene family, and excluded reads lacking a unique V-gene family. To address suspected cross-contamination and a sequencing artifact, a later analysis removed roughly 580 highly shared, low-generation-probability nucleotide sequences. For each public chain, a later analysis derived a clonal expansion index from normalized ranks of inferred template counts within each repertoire. A later analysis computed generation probabilities with a VDJ recombination model fitted to out-of-frame rearrangements, and checked the results against IGoR. Hypergeometric tests were used in a later analysis to score TCR-TCR, TCR-HLA and TCR-CMV co-occurrence, with a repertoire-size bias correction applied to the TCR pairs. A later analysis estimated false discovery rates by permuting HLA or CMV assignments 20 times. In a later analysis, co-occurring TCRs were grouped using DBSCAN, and TCRdist sequence similarity was added for clustering within HLA-allele-positive subsets. Co-occurrence clustering excluded repertoires with fewer than 30,000 or more than 120,000 public chains, plus five with anomalous nucleotide sharing. This immuneACCESS table, as held by TCRdb, lists in-frame sequences with V and J called but not all clones. Of the missing ones, under half trace to an unresolved V gene in checked studies; the others have no known cause. V, J and clone size were drawn from that table, and D and trimming were deduced from the DNA. This sample lists roughly 120,000 clones; 8% to 10% were detected once. 3% to 3.5% of the sample rests with the top ten.

The cohort comprised 670 or so healthy bone marrow donors. All cohort members were sampled while nominally healthy, although unrecorded immune exposures were likely present. The donor tested CMV seronegative, placing the donor among the 350 to 400 seronegative members of the cohort. Every donor gave a peripheral blood sample, and the peripheral blood mononuclear cells from that sample were used for TCR beta sequencing. Genomic DNA was extracted from the blood cell samples with the Qiagen DNeasy Blood Extraction Kit. The chain employs TRBV19 and TRBJ2-2; TRBD2 fits 7 bases in the junction. The TCR sequence derives from a young man in good health and CMV-seronegative. Sequenced material: PBMCs. The DNA reads TGTGCCAGTAGTGCGGGAGTTACGACCGGGGAGCTGTTTTTT. It translates to CASSAGVTTGELFF.